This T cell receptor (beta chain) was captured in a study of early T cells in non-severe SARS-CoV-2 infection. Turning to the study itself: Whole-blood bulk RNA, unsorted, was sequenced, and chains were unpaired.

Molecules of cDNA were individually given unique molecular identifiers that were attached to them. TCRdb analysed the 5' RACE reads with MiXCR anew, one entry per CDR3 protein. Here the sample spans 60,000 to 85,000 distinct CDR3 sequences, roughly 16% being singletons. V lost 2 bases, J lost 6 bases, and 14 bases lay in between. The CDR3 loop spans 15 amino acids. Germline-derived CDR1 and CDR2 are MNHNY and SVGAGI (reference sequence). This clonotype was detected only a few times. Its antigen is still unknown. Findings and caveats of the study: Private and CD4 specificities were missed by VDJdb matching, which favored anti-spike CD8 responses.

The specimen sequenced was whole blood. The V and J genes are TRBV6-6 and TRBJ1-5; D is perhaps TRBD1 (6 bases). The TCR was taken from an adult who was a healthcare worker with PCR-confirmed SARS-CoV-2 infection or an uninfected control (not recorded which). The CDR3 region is CASSYEGEASQPQHF. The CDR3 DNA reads TGTGCCAGCAGTTACGAGGGGGAGGCCAGTCAGCCCCAGCATTTT.